This T cell receptor beta chain was sequenced in a study of monozygotic twins with cystic fibrosis. About the research overall: Approximately 3 micrograms of fragmented DNA underwent around 16 PCR cycles for library preparation. Study-wide points: Clonality was generally low (median about 0.01), higher in the most severe patients. Co-twins had the most similar V usage for 13 of 16 pairs, J for 8. Nucleotide-identical clonotype sharing was significantly higher within monozygotic CF twin pairs than between unrelated CF individuals.

This clone was seen a few times. Its target is not known. TCRdb's copy holds only in-frame clones and misses some; the assay was immunoSEQ multiplex PCR. The profile covers around 36,000 clones, with roughly three fifths appearing a single time and 0.75% to 0.85% taken by the ten largest. Trimming shortened V by 5 bases and J by 8 bases, and 13 bases separated the two germline ends. The CDR3 extends over 12 amino acids. The V gene's germline CDR1 is SGHDT and CDR2 YYEEEE. The sequencing input was blood. The chain carries TRBV5-6 and TRBJ1-2, with no clear D. The sequence came from a girl between 10 and 17 years old with cystic fibrosis. For the CDR3, the DNA is TGTGCCAGCAGAACAGCTCCCGGGGGCTACACCTTC. It yields the protein CASRTAPGGYTF.